What follows describes a single T cell receptor (beta chain). The target antigen is unknown. The CDR3 loop spans 15 amino acids. From germline, CDR1 is DFQATT and CDR2 SNEGSKA (reference sequence). This entry comes from a study of blood T cells in healthy people across ages. Overall study: About one barcoded TCR beta cDNA was captured per two T cells.

Study results and limitations: Unsorted PBMCs ruled out conclusive naive versus antigen-experienced comparison. A greater number of naive CD4+ cells and higher diversity distinguished long-lived donors from aged donors.

PCR was performed a second time for roughly 7 to 11 cycles using a sample-barcoded 5' primer and a J-beta primer mix. A single record per CDR3 protein comes from TCRdb applying MiXCR to the 5' RACE reads. This sample yields about 630,000 distinct CDR3 sequences, of which approximately 21% are seen a single time; 3.5% to 4% belongs to the top ten. This clonotype was obtained from a man aged 65-85 years in good health. Specimen: blood. The chain recombines TRBV20-1 with TRBJ1-5; maybe TRBD2 (5 bases). Judging by the DNA end, TRBJ2-3 fits better; the J call may be wrong. CDR3 sequence: CSARVSDYSNQPQYF. CDR3 in DNA: TGCAGTGCTAGAGTCTCAGACTATAGCAATCAGCCCCAGTATTTT.